Each of the 23 T cell receptor beta chains below was sequenced from the same sample in a study of T-cell reconstitution after alpha-beta-depleted transplantation in children. Preparation of the TCRbeta library used unique molecular identifiers. One entry per CDR3 protein results from TCRdb running MiXCR on the PCR reads. The sample consists of 450,000 to 600,000 distinct CDR3 sequences, 8% to 11% of them appearing once. Sequenced material: PBMCs, taken before TCRalphabeta/CD19-depleted stem cell transplant. The receptors shown here come from a child aged 2-15 years with inherited bone marrow failure, due to receive a stem cell transplant.

The table lists this clonotype with many counts. The chain recombines TRBV9 with TRBJ2-1; TRBD1 aligns across 7 bases. Germline CDR1 SGDLS, CDR2 YYNGEE. The V segment lost 4 bases and the J segment 5 bases; nucleotides outside the gene matches: 9. The CDR3 runs to 15 residues. CDR3 sequence reads: CASSPDRGGHNEQFF. As DNA, the CDR3 is TGTGCCAGCAGCCCCGACCGAGGGGGCCACAATGAGCAGTTCTTC.

In this sample, this clonotype turned up many times. The chain uses TRBV15 and TRBJ2-2; 8 nucleotides align to TRBD2. The CDR3 consists of 17 residues. CDR1 LNHNV and CDR2 YYDKDF come from the germline V gene (reference sequence). Trimming took 3 bases from V and 0 from J; bases not matched to a gene: 6. CDR3 residues: CATSRLIAGSNTGELFF. As DNA, the CDR3 is TGTGCCACCAGCAGGTTGATAGCGGGATCGAACACCGGGGAGCTGTTTTTT.

The chain links TRBV3-1 to TRBJ2-7, with 7 bases that match TRBD2. This CDR3 is 17 amino acids long. V lost 10 bases to trimming and J lost 2 bases; unmatched junction nucleotides: 20. Germline V gene sequence: CDR1 LGHDT, CDR2 YNNKEL (reference sequence). The chain's CDR3 is CATTQGGGRGRTYEQYF. In DNA form, the CDR3 reads TGTGCCACCACCCAAGGAGGAGGGAGGGGCCGGACCTACGAGCAGTACTTC.

This clonotype was found many times. The chain has TRBV29-1 and TRBJ1-4, with D possibly being TRBD1 (5 bases). V was clipped by 4 bases and J by 8 bases, with 11 bases between them. Germline V gene data show CDR1 as SQVTM and CDR2 as ANQGSEA. There are 12 residues in the CDR3. In nucleotides, the CDR3 is TGCAGCGTTGCGGACTGGGACGAAAAACTGTTTTTT. This sequence encodes CSVADWDEKLFF. The full variable domain, in which reference TRBV29-1 and TRBJ1-4 provide the parts outside the CDR3, is SAVISQKPSRDICQRGTSLTIQCQVDSQVTMMFWYRQQPGQSLTLIATANQGSEATYESGFVIDKFPISRPNLTFSTLTVSNMSPEDSSIYLCSVADWDEKLFFGSGTQLSVL.

Concerning this clonotype: A read error may explain this, as a much larger clone is one base away. The chain links TRBV5-6 to TRBJ2-1, with a tentative D call TRBD2 (5 bases). There are 13 residues in the CDR3. Germline CDR1 and CDR2: SGHDT and YYEEEE. V was cut by 0 bases and J by 13 bases, with 14 bases left in between. CDR3 residues: CASSLETRGDQFF. DNA for the CDR3: TGTGCCAGCAGCTTGGAGACACGGGGTGACCAGTTCTTC.

The gene calls are TRBV19 and TRBJ2-3; D call uncertain. Germline lookup yields CDR1 LNHDA and CDR2 SQIVND (reference sequence). This CDR3 has 14 residues. V lost 5 bases, J lost 1 base, and 10 bases lay in between. CDR3 sequence (DNA): TGTGCCAGTAGTGCGTGGACCGGCACAGATACGCAGTATTTT. Residues: CASSAWTGTDTQYF. The full variable domain, with the rest looked up from reference TRBV19 and TRBJ2-3, is DGGITQSPKYLFRKEGQNVTLSCEQNLNHDAMYWYRQDPGQGLRLIYYSQIVNDFQKGDIAEGYSVSREKKESFPLTVTSAQKNPTAFYLCASSAWTGTDTQYFGPGTRLTVL.

This clonotype was seen a handful of times. V and J are TRBV5-4 and TRBJ2-1; 8 nucleotides align to TRBD2. The V segment lost 2 bases and the J segment 8 bases; nucleotides outside the gene matches: 6. Germline values: CDR1 SGHNT, CDR2 YYREEE (reference sequence). The CDR3 covers 14 residues. The CDR3 DNA reads TGTGCCAGCAGCTTATTTAGCGGGAACCATGAGCAGTTCTTC. Protein product: CASSLFSGNHEQFF.

This clonotype was found many times. CDR3 DNA: TGTGCCAGCAGCCAGAGGGCTTTTGAGTTCGCCACAGATACGCAGTATTTT. Protein: CASSQRAFEFATDTQYF. This sequence joins TRBV14 and TRBJ2-3, with TRBD2 as a possible D gene (5 bases). Germline V gene lookup returns CDR1 SGHDN and CDR2 FVKESK. The CDR3 extends over 17 amino acids. Trimming left V 3 bases short and J 2 bases short, with 18 bases between.

This clonotype has a count of ten or more. The V gene is TRBV20-1, the J gene TRBJ2-7; 11 bases fit TRBD2. From germline, CDR1 is DFQATT and CDR2 SNEGSKA (reference sequence). The trim removed 6 bases at V and 2 bases at J, leaving 6 bases unmatched. This CDR3 is built from 14 residues. CDR3 nucleotides: TGCAGTGCGCCTACTAGCGGGAGTACCTACGAGCAGTACTTC. Translation gives CSAPTSGSTYEQYF.

This clonotype came up many times. This rearrangement joins TRBV6-5 to TRBJ2-2; D unclear. V was cut by 6 bases and J by 0 bases, with 8 bases left in between. Per the germline V gene, CDR1 is MNHEY and CDR2 is SVGAGI. The CDR3 runs 14 residues. The CDR3: CASRLHSNTGELFF. CDR3 bases: TGTGCCAGCAGATTACACTCGAACACCGGGGAGCTGTTTTTT.

This clonotype has ten or more counts. The chain recombines TRBV25-1 with TRBJ2-1; D not resolved. The V gene lost 8 bases and the J gene lost 9 bases, with 8 bases spanning the gap. CDR3 size: 10 residues. The germline CDR1 and CDR2 sequences are MGHDK and SYGVNS. The CDR3 DNA is TGTGCCAGCGGTAATTTTGAGCAGTTCTTC. Its protein is CASGNFEQFF.

The chain employs TRBV20-1 and TRBJ2-7; tentatively, D is TRBD2 (6 bases). In germline, CDR1 is DFQATT, CDR2 SNEGSKA (reference sequence). The CDR3 length is 10 residues. Trimming took off 6 bases at V and 6 bases at J, with 9 bases between the two ends. The CDR3 bases are TGCAGTGCAGGCGGGATCGAGCAGTACTTC. Protein: CSAGGIEQYF.

This clonotype was counted ten times or more. This chain joins TRBV27 and TRBJ1-1; D is perhaps TRBD1 (5 bases). The germline V and J ends were trimmed by 8 bases and 2 bases, with 18 bases remaining between them. The CDR3 is 15 amino acids. Germline V CDR1 and CDR2: MNHEY, SMNVEV (reference sequence). As DNA, the CDR3 is TGTGCCAGCGGGACGAGGGGCGCCGGAAACACTGAAGCTTTCTTT. Amino acids: CASGTRGAGNTEAFF.

This clonotype was seen repeatedly, ten times or more. V gene TRBV7-9 combines with J gene TRBJ2-5, with a possible D match to TRBD1 (6 bases). The V gene's germline CDR1 is SEHNR and CDR2 FQNEAQ (reference sequence). This CDR3 spans 11 amino acids. The V end lost 0 bases, the J end lost 13 bases, and 9 bases lay between the germline ends. The CDR3, as DNA: TGTGCCAGCAGCTTAGCGGGGGCTGCGTACTTC. Residues: CASSLAGAAYF.

This clonotype was observed a few times. This rearrangement joins TRBV24-1 to TRBJ1-2; D unclear. Germline-derived CDR1 and CDR2 are KGHDR and SFDVKD. V dropped 4 bases and J dropped 0 bases, with 11 bases sitting between them. This CDR3 is built from 15 residues. CDR3 protein: CATSDSDRANYGYTF. The CDR3 bases are TGTGCCACCAGTGACTCCGATAGAGCTAACTATGGCTACACCTTC.

This clonotype was detected a few times. The chain uses TRBV6-1 and TRBJ2-1; D is possibly TRBD1 (6 bases). This CDR3 has 12 residues. V was trimmed by 6 bases and J by 6 bases, leaving 9 bases between them. CDR1 and CDR2 (germline): MNHNS, SASEGT. The CDR3 nucleotides read TGTGCCAGCAGAAGGACAGTCAATGAGCAGTTCTTC. This sequence encodes CASRRTVNEQFF.

This clonotype has a count of ten or more. V usage is TRBV28 and J usage is TRBJ2-7; tentative D call: TRBD2 (6 bases). The germline CDR1 and CDR2 sequences are MDHEN and SYDVKM. V gave up 4 bases and J gave up 4 bases, with 23 bases separating them. The CDR3 is made up of 17 amino acids. The CDR3, as DNA: TGTGCCAGCAGTTCGCCCCCGGGACTTACAGCGTCGTACGAGCAGTACTTC. Its protein is CASSSPPGLTASYEQYF.

This clonotype was detected many times. The chain joins TRBV12-3 or TRBV12-4 to TRBJ2-3; no definite D call. The germline V and J ends were trimmed by 2 bases and 10 bases, with 7 bases remaining between them. The CDR3 runs 11 residues. The CDR3 bases are TGTGCCAGCAGTTTAAGAGACGCGCAGTATTTT. Translating gives CASSLRDAQYF.

This rearrangement joins TRBV5-6 to TRBJ2-3, with 9 bases that match TRBD1. The CDR3 is made up of 14 amino acids. Germline lookup yields CDR1 SGHDT and CDR2 YYEEEE. Germline trimming cut 2 bases from V and 5 bases from J; bases unmatched to any gene: 3. CDR3 DNA: TGTGCCAGCAGCTTCGGACAGGGGATAGATACGCAGTATTTT. It is translated as CASSFGQGIDTQYF.

This clonotype was detected once. This clone may be a read error of a much larger clone one base away. The rearrangement uses TRBV29-1 and TRBJ1-1; TRBD1 matches 8 bases. Germline V gene lookup returns CDR1 SQVTM and CDR2 ANQGSEA. The CDR3 runs 13 residues. This CDR3 is CSVSGGMNTESFF. Written as DNA, the CDR3 is TGCAGCGTATCAGGGGGCATGAACACTGAATCTTTCTTT.

This clonotype was detected many times. This chain uses TRBV7-2 with TRBJ2-7; D unclear. Looked up from germline, CDR1 is SGHTA and CDR2 is FQGNSA. V lost 5 bases, J lost 5 bases, and 13 bases lay in between. The CDR3 covers 13 residues. CDR3 in DNA: TGTGCCAGCAGCCCACCGGGCGTACACGAGCAGTACTTC. Its protein is CASSPPGVHEQYF.

This clonotype occurred once. A much larger clone lies one base from this, so it may be a read error. The chain employs TRBV9 and TRBJ1-5; D not resolved. Trimming removed 4 bases at V and 7 bases at J, with 12 bases between. Per germline, CDR1 SGDLS and CDR2 YYNGEE. The CDR3 consists of 13 residues. The CDR3 sequence: CASSFLRGQPQHF. CDR3 bases: TGTGCCAGCAGCTTCCTCCGTGGGCAGCCCCAGCATTTT.

The gene calls are TRBV7-2 and TRBJ2-1, with 7 bases that match TRBD1. The V segment lost 1 base and the J segment 1 base; nucleotides outside the gene matches: 7. In germline, CDR1 is SGHTA, CDR2 FQGNSA. CDR3 length: 17 amino acids. CDR3 sequence reads: CASSLVGQAISYNEQFF. CDR3 nucleotide sequence: TGTGCCAGCAGCTTAGTCGGACAGGCAATATCCTACAATGAGCAGTTCTTC.